Listed below are T cell receptor beta chains from one sample, sequenced in a study of OX40 agonist ivuxolimab in advanced cancers. The protocol was immunoSEQ multiplex PCR, while the TCRdb copy is restricted to in-frame clones and leaves out a portion. The table lists some 58,000 clones, approximately 91% of them singletons. Here the sequenced sample was CD4+ or CD8+ T cells sorted from blood, taken in a trial of the OX40 agonist ivuxolimab. The receptors derive from an adult with an advanced solid tumor such as melanoma, head and neck, liver or kidney cancer. The CDR3 runs from the conserved cysteine through the conserved F or W. A D gene is named only where the DNA matches it firmly. Rows may omit the clone size; those that give it use once, few, many or a size class.

clone_size j_call v_call d_call cdr3_aa cdr3_nt
NA TRBJ2-2 TRBV18 NA CASSSGSANTGELFF TGTGCCAGCTCGTCAGGGTCAGCCAACACCGGGGAGCTGTTTTTT
few TRBJ1-5 TRBV9 NA CASSPGRSNQPQHF TGTGCCAGCAGCCCGGGAAGAAGCAATCAGCCCCAGCATTTT
NA TRBJ1-4 TRBV18 NA CASSLLDTGRSEKLFF TGTGCCAGCTCACTCCTTGATACAGGGAGGAGTGAAAAACTGTTTTTT
once TRBJ2-5 TRBV5-4 NA CASSLGTDQETQYF TGTGCCAGCAGCTTGGGGACAGACCAAGAGACCCAGTACTTC
NA TRBJ1-2 TRBV6-5 NA CASSYSGDNYGYTF TGTGCCAGCAGTTACTCGGGCGACAACTATGGCTACACCTTC
once TRBJ1-4 TRBV28 NA CASGTQMREKLFF TGTGCCAGCGGAACCCAGATGAGGGAAAAACTGTTTTTT
NA TRBJ2-5 TRBV7-7 NA CASSLEPGETQYF TGTGCTAGCAGCTTAGAACCAGGAGAGACCCAGTACTTC
NA TRBJ2-1 TRBV6-4 NA CASSDGRASSYNEQFF TGTGCCAGCAGTGACGGGCGGGCGAGCTCCTACAATGAGCAGTTCTTC
NA TRBJ1-1 TRBV25-1 NA CASSREGWHTEAFF TGTGCCAGCAGCCGGGAGGGTTGGCACACTGAAGCTTTCTTT
NA TRBJ1-1 TRBV19 NA CASSITGRQITEAFF TGTGCCAGTAGTATCACGGGCCGTCAGATCACTGAAGCTTTCTTT
once TRBJ1-2 TRBV30 NA CAWSVGYGYTF TGTGCCTGGAGTGTGGGCTATGGCTACACCTTC
NA TRBJ1-2 TRBV6-1 TRBD1 CASSEETGGNYGYTF TGTGCCAGCAGTGAAGAGACAGGGGGCAACTATGGCTACACCTTC
few TRBJ1-2 TRBV5-1 TRBD1 CASSQEDIYRGRGDYGYTF TGCGCCAGCAGCCAAGAAGACATCTACAGGGGGCGCGGTGACTATGGCTACACCTTC
NA TRBJ2-3 TRBV29-1 NA CSVGTGTDTQYF TGCAGCGTTGGGACAGGCACAGATACGCAGTATTTT
once TRBJ1-2 TRBV18 NA CASSPGTDYGYTF TGTGCCAGCTCACCTGGGACGGATTATGGCTACACCTTC
NA TRBJ2-3 TRBV2 NA CASSRQATGSDTQYF TGTGCCAGCAGTCGACAGGCTACGGGATCAGATACGCAGTATTTT
NA TRBJ2-3 TRBV2 TRBD2 CASSEQPPGRGYTQYF TGTGCCAGCAGTGAACAACCCCCCGGGAGGGGATATACGCAGTATTTT
NA TRBJ1-5 TRBV7-8 NA CASSLRLQSNQPQHF TGTGCCAGCAGCTTACGTTTACAGAGCAATCAGCCCCAGCATTTT
once TRBJ1-5 TRBV19 NA CASKRNSNQPQHF TGTGCCAGTAAGCGGAATAGCAATCAGCCCCAGCATTTT
once TRBJ1-2 TRBV30 NA CAWSHIPSYGYTF TGTGCCTGGAGCCATATCCCTAGCTATGGCTACACCTTC
once TRBJ2-7 TRBV25-1 NA CASSESPPLGGNEQYF TGTGCCAGCAGTGAATCCCCCCCTCTCGGGGGAAACGAGCAGTACTTC
NA TRBJ2-7 TRBV11-2 TRBD2 CASSLISGGSYEQYF TGTGCCAGCAGCTTGATTAGCGGGGGCTCCTACGAGCAGTACTTC
NA TRBJ2-5 TRBV7-6 NA CASSLTGEGPQETQYF TGTGCCAGCAGCCTTACGGGCGAGGGGCCCCAAGAGACCCAGTACTTC
NA TRBJ2-1 TRBV5-1 NA CASSLVDNHNEQFF TGCGCCAGCAGCTTGGTGGACAATCACAATGAGCAGTTCTTC
NA TRBJ1-4 TRBV2 TRBD1 CASILQGGVNEKLFF TGTGCCAGCATCCTTCAGGGGGGAGTTAATGAAAAACTGTTTTTT
NA TRBJ1-5 TRBV19 NA CASMGQYSNQPQHF TGTGCCAGTATGGGGCAGTATAGCAATCAGCCCCAGCATTTT
NA TRBJ2-7 TRBV10-2 NA CASRGRGYYEQYF TGCGCCAGCAGAGGCAGGGGCTACTACGAGCAGTACTTC
NA TRBJ2-2 TRBV19 TRBD1 CASSQTGATGELFF TGTGCCAGTAGTCAGACAGGGGCCACCGGGGAGCTGTTTTTT
NA TRBJ2-1 TRBV5-1 TRBD1 CASAPGQGSYNEQFF TGCGCCAGTGCACCGGGACAGGGGTCTTACAATGAGCAGTTCTTC
NA TRBJ2-1 TRBV7-3 NA CASSFTGGGGNEQFF TGTGCCAGCAGCTTCACAGGGGGCGGGGGGAATGAGCAGTTCTTC
NA TRBJ2-6 TRBV5-1 NA CASSLDGPSGANVLTF TGCGCCAGCAGCTTGGACGGGCCCTCTGGGGCCAACGTCCTGACTTTC
NA TRBJ1-4 TRBV6-1 NA CASSEYRDGEKLFF TGTGCCAGCAGTGAATACAGGGACGGTGAAAAACTGTTTTTT
NA TRBJ1-2 TRBV27 NA CASSSTSGTHGYTF TGTGCCAGCAGTTCTACCTCCGGGACCCATGGCTACACCTTC
NA TRBJ1-5 TRBV6-5 NA CASSPDSSSPQPQHF TGTGCCAGCAGCCCGGACAGCTCAAGTCCCCAGCCCCAGCATTTT
NA TRBJ2-6 TRBV5-6 TRBD2 CASSPSGRSGANVLTF TGTGCCAGCAGCCCTAGCGGTAGGTCTGGGGCCAACGTCCTGACTTTC
NA TRBJ2-2 TRBV5-8 NA CASSLTNTGELFF TGTGCCAGCAGCCTAACGAACACCGGGGAGCTGTTTTTT
NA TRBJ2-1 TRBV7-8 TRBD1 CASSNRDRVMNEQFF TGTGCCAGCAGCAACCGGGACAGGGTTATGAATGAGCAGTTCTTC
NA TRBJ1-1 TRBV28 NA CASSLLGREAFF TGTGCCAGCAGTTTATTGGGGAGAGAAGCTTTCTTT
NA TRBJ2-7 TRBV28 NA CASSLNRDEQYF TGTGCCAGCAGTTTAAACAGGGACGAGCAGTACTTC
NA TRBJ2-5 TRBV9 NA CASSVGTGLIVETQYF TGTGCCAGCAGCGTAGGAACTGGGCTAATAGTAGAGACCCAGTACTTC
NA TRBJ2-5 TRBV7-6 TRBD1 CASSGRDRWIGETQYF TGTGCCAGCAGCGGGCGGGACAGGTGGATCGGAGAGACCCAGTACTTC
NA TRBJ1-4 TRBV27 NA CASSLSFRKATGEKLFF TGTGCCAGCAGTTTATCCTTCCGAAAGGCCACAGGGGAAAAACTGTTTTTT